These 10 T cell receptor beta chains were sequenced from one sample in a study of blood T cell repertoires in COVID-19. Assay: immunoSEQ multiplex PCR; the TCRdb copy retains only in-frame clones and omits some. Here the sample spans roughly 160,000 clones, 70% to 90% being singletons. Material for sequencing was peripheral blood. These receptors originate from a man aged 45-65 years who had recovered from COVID-19.

The rearrangement links TRBV7-2 to TRBJ2-3; TRBD2 matches 9 bases. Germline lookup yields CDR1 SGHTA and CDR2 FQGNSA. J gave up 4 bases and V 4 bases, and 6 bases lay outside the gene matches. This CDR3 comprises 15 residues. The CDR3 here is CASSSPSGAADTQYF. CDR3 coding DNA: TGTGCCAGCAGCTCCCCTAGCGGGGCCGCAGATACGCAGTATTTT.

This chain connects TRBV27 to TRBJ2-3; the D gene is possibly TRBD2 (6 bases). The V gene's germline CDR1 is MNHEY and CDR2 SMNVEV (reference sequence). CDR3 length equals 16 residues. The V end lost 3 bases, the J end lost 1 base, and 14 bases lay between the germline ends. CDR3 nucleotides: TGTGCCAGCAGTTTTATAGGAGGGCATGGCACAGATACGCAGTATTTT. Protein product: CASSFIGGHGTDTQYF.

The chain is built from TRBV10-2 and TRBJ1-1; D not resolved. V lost 4 bases to trimming and J lost 2 bases, with 5 bases between them. Germline values: CDR1 WSHSY, CDR2 SAAADI. The CDR3 is made up of 12 amino acids. CDR3 in DNA: TGCGCCAGCAGTGCGGGTAACACTGAAGCTTTCTTT. This codes for CASSAGNTEAFF.

The chain carries TRBV7-2 and TRBJ2-5, with 15 bases lining up with TRBD2. The CDR3 contains 16 residues. Germline values: CDR1 SGHTA, CDR2 FQGNSA. The V and J ends lost 3 bases and 5 bases, in that order; junction bases with no gene match: 4. The DNA of the CDR3 is TGTGCCAGCAGCTTCGGACTAGCGGGAGGGTTGGAGACCCAGTACTTC. It yields the protein CASSFGLAGGLETQYF. Combining the CDR3 with reference TRBV7-2 and TRBJ2-5 gives the whole variable domain GAGVSQSPSNKVTEKGKDVELRCDPISGHTALYWYRQSLGQGLEFLIYFQGNSAPDKSGLPSDRFSAERTGGSVSTLTIQRTQQEDSAVYLCASSFGLAGGLETQYFGPGTRLLVL.

V gene TRBV5-1 combines with J gene TRBJ2-1, with 7 bases lining up with TRBD1. Unmatched junction bases numbered 4, after V lost 4 bases and J lost 0 bases. Germline lookup yields CDR1 SGHRS and CDR2 YFSETQ. This CDR3 has 15 amino acids. CDR3 protein: CASSQDRSSYNEQFF. As DNA, the CDR3 is TGCGCCAGCAGCCAGGACAGGAGCTCCTACAATGAGCAGTTCTTC. The variable domain in full, completed from reference TRBV5-1 and TRBJ2-1, reads KAGVTQTPRYLIKTRGQQVTLSCSPISGHRSVSWYQQTPGQGLQFLFEYFSETQRNKGNFPGRFSGRQFSNSRSEMNVSTLELGDSALYLCASSQDRSSYNEQFFGPGTRLTVL.

The chain has TRBV6-5 and TRBJ1-1, with TRBD1 matching 8 bases. CDR3 length: 14 amino acids. The V segment lost 5 bases and the J segment 4 bases; nucleotides outside the gene matches: 6. Germline-derived CDR1 and CDR2 are MNHEY and SVGAGI. The CDR3 sequence: CASSQGARSTEAFF. The CDR3 DNA is TGTGCCAGCAGTCAGGGGGCTCGGAGCACTGAAGCTTTCTTT.

This sequence joins TRBV28 and TRBJ1-1, with TRBD1 identical over 7 bases. The CDR3 is made up of 13 amino acids. The germline CDR1 and CDR2 sequences are MDHEN and SYDVKM. The trim removed 5 bases at V and 7 bases at J, leaving 7 bases unmatched. CDR3 sequence (DNA): TGTGCCAGCAGTCTCGACAGGGACGTTGAAGCTTTCTTT. Its translation: CASSLDRDVEAFF.

The chain joins TRBV2 to TRBJ1-1; D is ambiguous. Germline V lookup: CDR1 SNHLY, CDR2 FYNNEI. The ends were cut back, 4 bases at V and 1 base at J, with 10 bases in the middle. The CDR3 sequence is 14 residues long. CDR3 nucleotides: TGTGCCAGCAGTGGGGAGTACTCGAACACTGAAGCTTTCTTT. It specifies CASSGEYSNTEAFF. The entire variable domain, with the rest obtained from reference TRBV2 and TRBJ1-1, is as follows: EPEVTQTPSHQVTQMGQEVILRCVPISNHLYFYWYRQILGQKVEFLVSFYNNEISEKSEIFDDQFSVERPDGSNFTLKIRSTKLEDSAMYFCASSGEYSNTEAFFGQGTRLTVV.

The CDR3 protein is CASSLLGQDYEQYF. The CDR3 DNA follows: TGTGCCAGCAGCTTGTTGGGACAGGACTACGAGCAGTACTTC. The genes are TRBV5-6 and TRBJ2-7; 8 positions match TRBD1. CDR1 is SGHDT, CDR2 YYEEEE, per germline. The CDR3 has 14 amino acids. V lost 1 base and J lost 3; bases outside the gene matches: 3.

This clone was counted a few times. The chain combines TRBV19 with TRBJ1-1; D perhaps matches TRBD1 (6 bases). The CDR3 totals 14 residues. Deletions cut 5 bases from V and 3 bases from J, with 13 bases between. Germline V gene sequence: CDR1 LNHDA, CDR2 SQIVND (reference sequence). The CDR3: CASSADSSDTEAFF. As DNA, the CDR3 is TGTGCCAGTAGTGCGGACAGCTCGGACACTGAAGCTTTCTTT.